One and the same sample provided the 23 T cell receptor beta chains below, sequenced in a study of T cells in Graves' hyperthyroidism and ophthalmopathy. Researchers amplified the TCR beta CDR3 regions from RNA transcripts. Carried out on the TCR CDR3, a first-round RT-PCR used the HTBI primer set. TCRdb re-analysed the multiplex PCR reads in MiXCR, keeping a single row per CDR3 protein. The sample comprises around 350,000 distinct CDR3 sequences, roughly 15% of which are singletons, and roughly 19% rests with the top ten. Sequencing used blood. The receptors come from a woman aged 55-69 years with Graves' ophthalmopathy.

V is TRBV12-3 or TRBV12-4 and J is TRBJ2-1; 8 nucleotides line up with TRBD1. The ends lost 3 bases at V and 8 bases at J; junction bases unmatched: 9. The CDR3 spans 15 residues. The CDR3 loop reads CASSFLSSGGDEQFF. CDR3 DNA: TGTGCCAGCAGTTTTCTGAGCTCAGGGGGCGATGAGCAGTTCTTC.

This clonotype was picked up many times. The V gene is TRBV12-3 or TRBV12-4, the J gene TRBJ1-4; 9 bases align to TRBD1. Losses at the gene ends were 6 bases for V and 6 bases for J; bases not matched to a gene: 8. The CDR3 totals 15 residues. CDR3 nucleotide sequence: TGTGCCAGCAGCAGACCGGGACAGGGAGATGAAAAACTGTTTTTT. Protein sequence: CASSRPGQGDEKLFF.

In DNA form, the CDR3 reads TGTGCCAGCCGTAGAGAGTTGGGCTCCTACGAGCAGTACTTC. It is translated as CASRRELGSYEQYF. The gene calls are TRBV19 and TRBJ2-7; D is unclear. Germline V gene data show CDR1 as LNHDA and CDR2 as SQIVND (reference sequence). V lost 9 bases and J lost 0, with 15 bases in between. The CDR3 runs 14 residues.

This clonotype was recorded a few times. This rearrangement joins TRBV4-1 to TRBJ1-5, with a possible D match to TRBD1 (5 bases). Germline CDR1 and CDR2: MGHRA and YSYEKL. The CDR3 consists of 16 residues. The V gene lost 0 bases and the J gene lost 3 bases, with 12 bases spanning the gap. This CDR3 reads CASSQEGGHNNQPQHF. Written as DNA, the CDR3 is TGCGCCAGCAGCCAAGAGGGTGGACATAACAATCAGCCCCAGCATTTT.

This clonotype has ten or more counts. This chain joins TRBV9 and TRBJ2-1, with 11 positions matching TRBD2. In germline, CDR1 is SGDLS, CDR2 YYNGEE. Trimming took 0 bases from V and 6 from J; bases not matched to a gene: 5. CDR3 size: 16 residues. CDR3 region: CASSVDPLAGVNEQFF. The CDR3 DNA sequence: TGTGCCAGCAGCGTAGATCCACTAGCGGGAGTCAATGAGCAGTTCTTC.

This clonotype was seen many times. This chain joins TRBV11-2 and TRBJ2-5; 8 nucleotides align to TRBD1. Trimming took 1 base from V and 2 from J; bases not matched to a gene: 3. Germline-derived CDR1 and CDR2 are SGHAT and FQNNGV. The CDR3 has 15 amino acids. The CDR3 spells CASSLARGRQETQYF. The CDR3 nucleotides read TGTGCCAGCAGCTTAGCCAGGGGGCGACAAGAGACCCAGTACTTC.

This clonotype occurred many times. The CDR3 protein is CASSYTRAGYSNEKLFF. DNA for the CDR3: TGTGCCAGCAGTTACACCAGGGCGGGGTATAGTAATGAAAAACTGTTTTTT. The J gene is TRBJ1-4, the V gene TRBV28, with D tentatively TRBD1 (5 bases). Germline values: CDR1 MDHEN, CDR2 SYDVKM. Between the trimmed V and J ends, which lost 4 bases and 4 bases, there was a span of 19 bases. The CDR3 sequence is 17 residues long.

V and J are TRBV6-9 and TRBJ2-7; TRBD1 aligns across 9 bases. This CDR3 is built from 14 residues. V trimming: 7 bases; J trimming: 4 bases; junction bases outside the gene matches: 8. Germline loops: CDR1 MNHGY, CDR2 SVAAGI. CDR3 protein: CASNSGTGFYEQYF. As DNA, the CDR3 is TGTGCCAGCAATTCCGGGACAGGGTTTTACGAGCAGTACTTC.

CDR3 coding DNA: TGTGCCAGCGGCCCGGCCGGACAGGGAAGGACAGGCGAGCAGTACTTC. This sequence encodes CASGPAGQGRTGEQYF. The chain uses TRBV5-5 and TRBJ2-7; 8 positions match TRBD1. V gave up 7 bases and J gave up 6 bases; unmatched junction bases: 18. This CDR3 is built from 16 residues. Germline V lookup: CDR1 SGHKS, CDR2 YYEKEE (reference sequence).

The chain links TRBV25-1 to TRBJ1-2, with D possibly TRBD1 on 6 matching bases. V lost 2 bases and J lost 8, with 12 bases in between. This CDR3 spans 13 amino acids. CDR1 is MGHDK, CDR2 SYGVNS, per germline. The CDR3 loop is CASSERGGRGYTF. CDR3 nucleotide sequence: TGTGCCAGCAGTGAAAGGGGGGGACGGGGCTACACCTTC.

The chain carries TRBV19 and TRBJ2-7; no reliable D call. Germline V gene data show CDR1 as LNHDA and CDR2 as SQIVND (reference sequence). The CDR3 totals 15 residues. Trimming stripped 5 bases from V and 0 bases from J, with 14 bases between. The CDR3, as DNA: TGTGCCAGTAGTCCCTTGGGCGCAAGCTCCTACGAGCAGTACTTC. Its translation is CASSPLGASSYEQYF.

This clonotype was counted many times. The chain uses TRBV3-1 and TRBJ2-5; D possibly corresponds to TRBD2 (6 bases). Germline CDR1 and CDR2: LGHDT and YNNKEL (reference sequence). Trimming cost V 7 bases and J 1 base, with 22 bases left between them. This CDR3 is 17 amino acids long. The CDR3 nucleotides are TGTGCCAGCACCCACGCAGACACAATAGCGGTCCAAGAGACCCAGTACTTC. Translated, it gives CASTHADTIAVQETQYF.

At least ten counts were recorded for this clonotype. This sequence joins TRBV7-2 and TRBJ2-5, with D possibly TRBD2 on 5 matching bases. Trimming removed 1 base at V and 4 bases at J, with 13 bases between. This CDR3 is built from 15 residues. Germline V gene lookup returns CDR1 SGHTA and CDR2 FQGNSA. The CDR3 DNA follows: TGTGCCAGCAGCTTAGTCGAGGGTATTGCAGAGACCCAGTACTTC. Protein sequence: CASSLVEGIAETQYF.

This clonotype has ten or more counts. This chain connects TRBV6-1 to TRBJ1-2; 12 positions agree with TRBD1. This CDR3 is 15 amino acids long. Trimming removed 4 bases from V and 4 bases from J; junction bases left unmatched: 4. CDR1 MNHNS and CDR2 SASEGT come from the germline V gene. DNA for the CDR3: TGTGCCAGCAGTGTGGGGGACAGGGGGCTCTATGGCTACACCTTC. Amino acid sequence: CASSVGDRGLYGYTF.

This clonotype was seen repeatedly, ten times or more. The chain joins TRBV20-1 to TRBJ2-1; D possibly corresponds to TRBD2 (5 bases). The CDR3 is 12 amino acids. Germline CDR1 is DFQATT and CDR2 is SNEGSKA (reference sequence). The germline V and J ends were trimmed by 3 bases and 6 bases, with 9 bases remaining between them. The DNA for the CDR3 is TGCAGTGCTAGTAACCGGGGCAATGAGCAGTTCTTC. Translation: CSASNRGNEQFF.

This clonotype was counted at least ten times. The genes are TRBV27 and TRBJ2-3, with D unresolved. V lost 0 bases to trimming and J lost 0 bases, with 7 bases between them. Germline V lookup: CDR1 MNHEY, CDR2 SMNVEV (reference sequence). The CDR3 length is 15 residues. The CDR3: CASSLSSASTDTQYF. The CDR3 DNA reads TGTGCCAGCAGTTTATCTTCCGCTAGCACAGATACGCAGTATTTT.

As regards this clonotype: A single base separates this from a much larger clone, so it may be a read error. This chain joins TRBV9 and TRBJ2-2; D unclear. CDR1 is SGDLS, CDR2 YYNGEE, per germline. The CDR3 runs to 13 residues. The CDR3 DNA sequence: TGTTCCAGCAGCGTAAGGAACACCGGGGAGCTGTTTTTT. The encoded protein is CSSSVRNTGELFF.

This clonotype showed up many times. J is TRBJ2-3 and V is TRBV12-3 or TRBV12-4; 8 bases fit TRBD2. Germline trimming cut 5 bases from V and 5 bases from J; bases unmatched to any gene: 12. The CDR3 is 16 residues long. Here the CDR3 reads CASSPRGAGVKDTQYF. For the CDR3, the DNA is TGTGCCAGCAGTCCCCGGGGAGCGGGAGTGAAAGATACGCAGTATTTT.

This clonotype was seen more than once but under ten times. The genes are TRBV7-2 and TRBJ2-1; 9 bases are shared with TRBD1. CDR3 length equals 14 residues. Germline CDR1 SGHTA, CDR2 FQGNSA. After removal of 5 bases from V and 4 bases from J, the junction contained 3 bases not matched to a gene. CDR3 coding DNA: TGTGCCAGCAGCCAGGACAGGGGATACAATGAGCAGTTCTTC. It codes for CASSQDRGYNEQFF. Variable domain in full (rest from reference TRBV7-2 and TRBJ2-1): GAGVSQSPSNKVTEKGKDVELRCDPISGHTALYWYRQSLGQGLEFLIYFQGNSAPDKSGLPSDRFSAERTGGSVSTLTIQRTQQEDSAVYLCASSQDRGYNEQFFGPGTRLTVL.

This clonotype showed up just a few times. The V call is TRBV5-1, the J call TRBJ1-4, with D tentatively TRBD1 (5 bases). CDR1 is SGHRS, CDR2 YFSETQ, per germline. The CDR3 has 14 residues. V was clipped by 4 bases and J by 8 bases, with 15 bases between them. CDR3 coding DNA: TGCGCCAGCAGCGGAACAGGCGGAGAGGAAAAACTGTTTTTT. Encoded protein: CASSGTGGEEKLFF.

This clonotype has at least ten counts. The gene calls are TRBV3-1 and TRBJ2-7; 8 bases map to TRBD2. Germline CDR1 LGHDT, CDR2 YNNKEL (reference sequence). J lost 1 base, V lost 2 bases, and 4 bases had no gene match. The CDR3 consists of 15 residues. CDR3 loop: CASSQIAGPSYEQYF. As DNA, the CDR3 is TGTGCCAGCAGCCAAATAGCGGGGCCTTCCTACGAGCAGTACTTC.

This clonotype was recorded a few times. This chain's CDR3 is CATRDRGSYGYTF. The CDR3 DNA reads TGTGCCACCAGGGACAGGGGATCCTATGGCTACACCTTC. This rearrangement joins TRBV24-1 to TRBJ1-2; 9 bases line up with TRBD1. The germline V gene encodes CDR1 KGHDR and CDR2 SFDVKD. The CDR3 sequence is 13 residues long. V dropped 7 bases and J dropped 4; count of bases not matched to a gene: 3.

This clonotype occurred many times. V is TRBV28 and J is TRBJ2-5; D may be TRBD2 (6 bases). The CDR3 is 15 residues long. Trimming left V 2 bases short and J 4 bases short, with 14 bases between. Germline V lookup: CDR1 MDHEN, CDR2 SYDVKM. CDR3 sequence (DNA): TGTGCCAGCAGTTTAGCCGGGGAGGTGGGAGAGACCCAGTACTTC. It encodes CASSLAGEVGETQYF.